This T cell receptor (beta chain) originates from a study of T cell changes during pregnancy in multiple sclerosis. Germline V lookup: CDR1 SGHDN, CDR2 FVKESK. The CDR3 has 13 amino acids. V dropped 2 bases and J dropped 8 bases, with 12 bases sitting between them. TCRdb keeps only in-frame clones here, not all; method: immunoSEQ multiplex PCR. The table includes over 45,000 clones, roughly nine tenths detected once. The rearrangement links TRBV14 to TRBJ1-2, with a possible D match to TRBD1 (5 bases). This clonotype originated in a female donor with multiple sclerosis, enrolled in a pregnancy study. The sample was CD4+ T cells from peripheral blood mononuclear cells, taken in the second trimester of pregnancy. The CDR3 here is CASSQIGAWGYTF. CDR3 DNA sequence: TGTGCCAGCAGCCAAATAGGGGCGTGGGGCTACACCTTC. The complete variable domain, with remaining parts taken from reference TRBV14 and TRBJ1-2, reads EAGVTQFPSHSVIEKGQTVTLRCDPISGHDNLYWYRRVMGKEIKFLLHFVKESKQDESGMPNNRFLAERTGGTYSTLKVQPAELEDSGVYFCASSQIGAWGYTFGSGTRLTVV.